This is a list of T cell receptor beta chains from one sample in a study of T-cell memory formation after mild COVID-19. Via MiXCR, TCRdb re-called the 5' RACE reads, giving one row per CDR3 protein. The sample records fewer than 600,000 distinct CDR3 sequences, about 22% being singletons. The sequenced material came from PBMCs or a T cell subset sorted from them (not recorded which). These receptors were collected from an adult woman who had mild COVID-19 (a few samples of this study predate the infection). Cell type and time point are not known. Each CDR3 is given with its conserved first and last residue. The D gene is left open where the match is weak. Only part of the rows carry a size: once, few, many, or a class if the clone is expanded.

-	TRBV10-3	TRBJ2-1	TRBD1	TGTGCCATCAGTGCGACAGGGAAGTTGAGAAATGAGCAGTTCTTC	CAISATGKLRNEQFF
many	TRBV12-3/TRBV12-4	TRBJ1-1	-	TGTGCCAGCAGTTTGGCCCCTAACACTGAAGCTTTCTTT	CASSLAPNTEAFF
few	TRBV7-2	TRBJ2-5	-	TGTGCCAGCAGCCGAGGCGGGACAAAAGAGACCCAGTACTTC	CASSRGGTKETQYF
few	TRBV5-6	TRBJ2-4	TRBD2	TGTGCCAGCAGCGCACGGGAGGCTAAAAACATTCAGTACTTC	CASSAREAKNIQYF
few	TRBV7-3	TRBJ2-1	-	TGTGCCAGCAGCTTAACTCTCCGGACCACCTCCGGGTCCTACAATGAGCAGTTCTTC	CASSLTLRTTSGSYNEQFF
-	TRBV29-1	TRBJ1-1	-	TGCAGCGTTGACCCCAATGACGCTGAAGCTTTCTTT	CSVDPNDAEAFF
-	TRBV7-2	TRBJ1-3	TRBD1	TGTGCCAGCAGCCCGGACAGGGGGCCGTACACCATATATTTT	CASSPDRGPYTIYF
-	TRBV2	TRBJ2-1	-	TGTGCCAGCAGTCCTAGGCGAGAGGGCCCCCGGAATGAGCAGTTCTTC	CASSPRREGPRNEQFF
-	TRBV7-2	TRBJ1-5	-	TGTGCCAGCAGCTTAGTCGGGGGGCCCCAGCATTTT	CASSLVGGPQHF
many	TRBV5-1	TRBJ2-3	TRBD1	TGCGCCAGCAGCTTTGGGACAGGCACAGATACGCAGTATTTT	CASSFGTGTDTQYF
-	TRBV10-3	TRBJ2-5	TRBD2	TGTGCCATCAGTGAGCTCGGGACTAGCGCAAGGACCCAGTACTTC	CAISELGTSARTQYF
-	TRBV10-3	TRBJ2-2	-	TGTGCCATCAGTGATAGGAGAAACACCGGGGAGCTGTTTTTT	CAISDRRNTGELFF
-	TRBV5-1	TRBJ1-1	-	TGCGCCAGCAGACAAGGGACGGCGAACACTGAAGCTTTCTTT	CASRQGTANTEAFF
few	TRBV7-6	TRBJ2-1	TRBD2	TGTGCCAGCAGCATCCTAGCGGGAGGAGGAATGGGTGAGCAGTTCTTC	CASSILAGGGMGEQFF
-	TRBV5-6	TRBJ2-2	TRBD2	TGTGCCAGCAGCCTCCTAAATCAGCGGGGGGGCCGTATCACCGGGGAGCTGTTTTTT	CASSLLNQRGGRITGELFF
-	TRBV12-3/TRBV12-4	TRBJ2-6	-	TGTGCCAGCAGTGCCCTTGGGGGCAGAGGGGCCAACGTCCTGACTTTC	CASSALGGRGANVLTF
-	TRBV11-2	TRBJ1-1	TRBD1	TGTGCCAGCTCATTTAATCCCGGGACAGGGAACACTGAAGCTTTCTTT	CASSFNPGTGNTEAFF
few	TRBV19	TRBJ1-3	TRBD1	TGTGCCAGTAGGTTGGACAGGTTGCCTGGAAACACCATATATTTT	CASRLDRLPGNTIYF
-	TRBV6-1	TRBJ2-7	-	TGTGCCAGCAAAATCCGGGACCCCGGTTCCTACGAGCAGTACTTC	CASKIRDPGSYEQYF
-	TRBV6-5	TRBJ1-1	TRBD1	TGTGCCAGCACCACCGGGACAGGCTTTTTTAGGGCTTTCTTT	CASTTGTGFFRAFF
many	TRBV6-6	TRBJ2-7	-	TGTGCCAGCAGTTACTCGGAAGCCTACGAGCAGTACTTC	CASSYSEAYEQYF
few	TRBV12-5	TRBJ2-2	-	TGTGCTAGTGGTTTGGTACAGGTCACCGGGGAGCTGTTTTTT	CASGLVQVTGELFF
-	TRBV29-1	TRBJ1-1	-	TGCAGCGCCGAGGGCCAGGCCACTGAAGCTTTCTTT	CSAEGQATEAFF
few	TRBV5-1	TRBJ2-5	TRBD1	TGCGCCAGCAGCGAATTGGGACAGGGGGAAGAGACCCAGTACTTC	CASSELGQGEETQYF
many	TRBV18	TRBJ1-4	TRBD1	TGTGCCAGCTCACCGGGACAGGGGAGTGAAAAACTGTTTTTT	CASSPGQGSEKLFF
few	TRBV9	TRBJ2-7	TRBD1	TGTGCCAGCAGCCCCAGGGGGACAGGGGGATACGAGCAGTACTTC	CASSPRGTGGYEQYF
-	TRBV6-2/TRBV6-3	TRBJ1-2	-	TGTGCCAGCAGGGCCTCCGGGAGGGGTGGCTACACCTTC	CASRASGRGGYTF
few	TRBV7-3	TRBJ2-3	TRBD2	TGTGCCAGCAGCTATAGCGGGGGGGCCAGTGATACGCAGTATTTT	CASSYSGGASDTQYF
-	TRBV7-3	TRBJ2-3	TRBD2	TGTGCCAGCAGCTCCACACTAGCGGGGGGGCCCACAGATACGCAGTATTTT	CASSSTLAGGPTDTQYF
-	TRBV4-1	TRBJ1-1	-	TGCGCCAGCAGCCAAGATATCACCAGGAACACTGAAGCTTTCTTT	CASSQDITRNTEAFF
-	TRBV5-1	TRBJ2-2	TRBD1	TGCGCCAGCAGCCGGTCCGGGACAGGGCAATCCGGGGAGCTGTTTTTT	CASSRSGTGQSGELFF
-	TRBV14	TRBJ1-1	-	TGTGCCAGCAGCCAGTGGACACCGAACACTGAAGCTTTCTTT	CASSQWTPNTEAFF
-	TRBV7-2	TRBJ2-3	TRBD1	TGTGCCAGCAGCCCGCGACAGGGGGCCACAGATACGCAGTATTTT	CASSPRQGATDTQYF
-	TRBV6-1	TRBJ1-2	-	TGTGCCAGCAGAAACCCCGGTCAGGGGCGCTACACCTTC	CASRNPGQGRYTF
few	TRBV6-4	TRBJ2-1	TRBD1	TGTGCCAGCAGTGATTCACCGGGACAGGGTCCGGACAATGAGCAGTTCTTC	CASSDSPGQGPDNEQFF
-	TRBV6-6	TRBJ2-1	TRBD2	TGTGCCAGCAGTTCCGTCATAACTAGCGGGGCTAACAATGAGCAGTTCTTC	CASSSVITSGANNEQFF
few	TRBV7-9	TRBJ2-7	TRBD2	TGTGCCAGCAGCCTTAGCGGGGACGGCTACGAGCAGTACTTC	CASSLSGDGYEQYF
-	TRBV7-8	TRBJ2-2	TRBD1	TGTGCCAGCAGCTTAGCGAGGGCAGGGGGCAAGGGGGAGCTGTTTTTT	CASSLARAGGKGELFF
many	TRBV12-3/TRBV12-4	TRBJ2-7	TRBD1	TGTGCCAGCAGTGCCGGGACAGGGGGTCACGAGCAGTACTTC	CASSAGTGGHEQYF
few	TRBV6-5	TRBJ2-1	-	TGTGCCAGCAGTTACTCGACAATCGCGGGTGAGCAGTTCTTC	CASSYSTIAGEQFF
-	TRBV4-2	TRBJ2-5	TRBD1	TGTGCCAGCAGCCAAGATCTGGCAGGGGGAGAGACCCAGTACTTC	CASSQDLAGGETQYF
-	TRBV12-3/TRBV12-4	TRBJ2-1	-	TGTGCCAGCAGGAGAAGCGGTACCTACAATGAGCAGTTCTTC	CASRRSGTYNEQFF
-	TRBV10-3	TRBJ1-1	-	TGTGCCAGCACCTCTCTAGTTGGGAGAGAGACTGAAGCTTTCTTT	CASTSLVGRETEAFF
few	TRBV4-3	TRBJ1-2	TRBD1	TGCGCCAGCAGCCAAGAAATCGGGACAGGGGGAGAACCTGGCTACACCTTC	CASSQEIGTGGEPGYTF
few	TRBV2	TRBJ2-3	-	TGTGCCAGCAGTCCCGGACCGGGAGTACGGTATTTT	CASSPGPGVRYF
few	TRBV10-3	TRBJ1-6	TRBD1	TGTGCCATCAGCCTGAAATCGGGACAGACGAATTCACCCCTCCACTTT	CAISLKSGQTNSPLHF
many	TRBV19	TRBJ2-5	-	TGTGCCAGTAGTGCTTCGGAGCTTCAAAGGGAGACCCAGTACTTC	CASSASELQRETQYF
-	TRBV11-2	TRBJ2-3	-	TGTGCCAGCAGAGCACCCGGGGGTCACACAGATACGCAGTATTTT	CASRAPGGHTDTQYF
few	TRBV12-3/TRBV12-4	TRBJ2-3	TRBD2	TGTGCCAGCAGCCCTAGCGGGGGCTGGGATACGCAGTATTTT	CASSPSGGWDTQYF
few	TRBV4-3	TRBJ2-1	TRBD1	TGCGCCAGCAGCCAAGGTCACAGGGGGTCCTACAATGAGCAGTTCTTC	CASSQGHRGSYNEQFF